The 21 T cell receptor beta chains listed next were all sequenced from one sample in a study of T cells expressing NK-cell markers. TCRdb re-called the 5' RACE reads and catalogs CDR3 proteins one per entry, DNA excluded. The sample data list 550,000 to 600,000 distinct CDR3 sequences. Sequenced input: blood T cells: a sorted CD56 or NKG2C T cell subset, CD4+ or CD8+ T cells, or bulk PBMC T cells (not recorded which). These receptors were collected from a man aged 18 to 29 in good health.

The chain links TRBV5-1 to TRBJ1-1; TCRdb reports TRBD1, a call that lacks DNA to check it against. The V gene's germline CDR1 is SGHRS and CDR2 YFSETQ. This CDR3 comprises 15 residues. The CDR3 spells CASSDYTGSGAEAFF.

The chain links TRBV5-1 to TRBJ1-1; the D gene TCRdb calls, TRBD1, cannot be checked with no DNA. Germline V gene sequence: CDR1 SGHRS, CDR2 YFSETQ. The CDR3 runs to 16 residues. Here the CDR3 reads CASSLAPGGANTEAFF.

The chain has TRBV20-1 and TRBJ2-3; TCRdb reports TRBD2, a call that lacks DNA to check it against. The CDR3 totals 16 residues. In germline, CDR1 is DFQATT, CDR2 SNEGSKA (reference sequence). This CDR3 is CSARAPGLAFLDTQYF.

This chain uses TRBV6-5 with TRBJ1-2; the TCRdb call, TRBD1, lacks DNA for checking. Germline values: CDR1 MNHEY, CDR2 SVGAGI. This CDR3 region has 17 residues. The CDR3 here is CASSYRDRAPRNYGYTF.

The V call is TRBV4-1, the J call TRBJ2-2; the D call from TCRdb, TRBD2, cannot be confirmed without DNA. The germline gives CDR1 MGHRA, CDR2 YSYEKL. The CDR3 length is 19 residues. CDR3 sequence reads: CASSQAVLAGGRATGELFF.

This chain connects TRBV29-1 to TRBJ2-1; TCRdb designates TRBD1, a call that cannot be tested without DNA. The CDR3 covers 19 residues. Germline V lookup: CDR1 SQVTM, CDR2 ANQGSEA. The CDR3 region is CSVEGQHGQALLHYNEQFF.

V gene TRBV20-1 combines with J gene TRBJ2-7; TCRdb reports TRBD2, a call that lacks DNA to check it against. In germline, CDR1 is DFQATT, CDR2 SNEGSKA (reference sequence). The CDR3 sequence is 18 residues long. This chain's CDR3 is CSAFRLAQFPQHSYEQYF.

This chain's CDR3 is CASSYSGSRLGFGTSTDTQYF. The chain carries TRBV6-2 or TRBV6-3 and TRBJ2-3; the D call from TCRdb, TRBD1, cannot be confirmed without DNA. The CDR3 consists of 21 residues. From germline, CDR1 is MNHEY and CDR2 SVGEGT.

This chain uses TRBV7-2 with TRBJ1-2; there is no DNA to check the TCRdb D call of TRBD1. The germline gives CDR1 SGHTA, CDR2 FQGNSA. This CDR3 comprises 14 residues. This CDR3 is CASSSPHPDSGYTF.

This rearrangement joins TRBV29-1 to TRBJ2-1; TCRdb proposes TRBD1, but this gene call is untestable without DNA. Germline-derived CDR1 and CDR2 are SQVTM and ANQGSEA. The CDR3 is 11 residues long. The CDR3 spells CSVELRTGLFF.

The chain recombines TRBV29-1 with TRBJ1-3; TCRdb's assignment of TRBD1 cannot be checked, as there is no DNA. Germline CDR1 is SQVTM and CDR2 is ANQGSEA. CDR3 length: 15 residues. CDR3 in amino acids: CSVTTGTDSGNTIYF.

This chain uses TRBV19 with TRBJ1-3. CDR3 length: 14 residues. Germline V gene data show CDR1 as LNHDA and CDR2 as SQIVND (reference sequence). CDR3 protein: CASSFASSGNTIYF.

The rearrangement uses TRBV10-3 and TRBJ2-2; TCRdb names TRBD1, which stays unverified in the absence of DNA. This CDR3 spans 18 amino acids. CDR1 and CDR2 from the germline V gene are ENHRY and SYGVKD. CDR3 amino acids: CATGQGSPAGPNTGELFF.

This sequence joins TRBV19 and TRBJ2-1; TCRdb reports TRBD2, a call that lacks DNA to check it against. Looked up from germline, CDR1 is LNHDA and CDR2 is SQIVND (reference sequence). The CDR3 loop spans 16 amino acids. The CDR3: CASSMYGTSGSNEQFF.

The chain carries TRBV10-3 and TRBJ2-6. Germline V gene sequence: CDR1 ENHRY, CDR2 SYGVKD. CDR3 length: 15 amino acids. The CDR3: CAISGPSSGANVLTF.

The rearrangement uses TRBV27 and TRBJ1-3. Per the germline V gene, CDR1 is MNHEY and CDR2 is SMNVEV (reference sequence). The CDR3 consists of 15 residues. The CDR3 here is CASSTHRASGNTIYF.

The V call is TRBV11-2, the J call TRBJ2-7; TCRdb reports TRBD2, a call that lacks DNA to check it against. CDR1 is SGHAT, CDR2 FQNNGV, per germline. This CDR3 comprises 16 residues. CDR3: CASSLATAGGPREQYF.

This sequence joins TRBV7-6 and TRBJ2-3; lacking DNA, the TRBD2 call made by TCRdb goes unchecked. Germline V lookup: CDR1 SGHVS, CDR2 FNYEAQ. This CDR3 contains 12 residues. CDR3 loop: CASSSLAPTQYF.

This sequence joins TRBV7-2 and TRBJ2-1; TCRdb names TRBD2, which stays unverified in the absence of DNA. Germline V gives CDR1 SGHTA, CDR2 FQGNSA. CDR3 size: 13 residues. The CDR3 region is CASSAPPSGHPFF.

This chain uses TRBV28 with TRBJ2-5; TCRdb selects TRBD1, and the lack of DNA leaves this call unchecked. Germline-derived CDR1 and CDR2 are MDHEN and SYDVKM. The CDR3 contains 14 residues. CDR3 in amino acids: CASKSSGIQETQYF.

This rearrangement joins TRBV15 to TRBJ2-2; TCRdb outputs TRBD2, but without DNA this stays unchecked. The germline gives CDR1 LNHNV, CDR2 YYDKDF (reference sequence). This CDR3 has 17 residues. The CDR3 here is CATSRPPARAGVGELFF. The complete variable domain, with remaining parts taken from reference TRBV15 and TRBJ2-2, reads DAMVIQNPRYQVTQFGKPVTLSCSQTLNHNVMYWYQQKSSQAPKLLFHYYDKDFNNEADTPDNFQSRRPNTSFCFLDIRSPGLGDTAMYLCATSRPPARAGVGELFFGEGSRLTVL.